These 24 T cell receptor beta chains were all obtained from the same sample, sequenced in a study of immune evolution from preneoplasia to lung adenocarcinoma. The repertoire was sequenced with immunoSEQ multiplex PCR; TCRdb's copy has only in-frame clones and lacks some. The sample records roughly 6,100 clones, roughly 80% being singletons. The specimen sequenced was FFPE adjacent normal lung tissue. The receptors were gathered from a donor aged 70 or over with lung adenocarcinoma.

The rearrangement uses TRBV5-1 and TRBJ2-5, with D possibly matching TRBD1 (5 bases). The CDR3 spans 14 residues. V was cut by 4 bases and J by 5 bases, with 15 bases left in between. Germline values: CDR1 SGHRS, CDR2 YFSETQ. This CDR3 reads CASSKGQSEETQYF. CDR3 bases: TGCGCCAGCAGCAAGGGGCAGTCTGAGGAGACCCAGTACTTC.

The chain combines TRBV27 with TRBJ1-4, with D unclear. This CDR3 contains 16 residues. V was pared by 3 bases and J by 7 bases, with 18 bases between. Germline CDR1 reads MNHEY; CDR2 reads SMNVEV (reference sequence). The DNA for the CDR3 is TGTGCCAGCAGTTTTTCCGCCTCGGAGCGGGGTGAAAAACTGTTTTTT. It yields the protein CASSFSASERGEKLFF. The full variable domain, rest sourced from reference TRBV27 and TRBJ1-4, is EAQVTQNPRYLITVTGKKLTVTCSQNMNHEYMSWYRQDPGLGLRQIYYSMNVEVTDKGDVPEGYKVSRKEKRNFPLILESPSPNQTSLYFCASSFSASERGEKLFFGSGTQLSVL.

The CDR3 bases are TGCGCCAGCAGCTTAGCGGGAGCAGATACGCAGTATTTT. This codes for CASSLAGADTQYF. J is TRBJ2-3 and V is TRBV5-1, with TRBD2 matching over 8 bases. The V gene's germline CDR1 is SGHRS and CDR2 YFSETQ. Trimming took 2 bases from V and 4 from J; bases not matched to a gene: 0. The CDR3 runs to 13 residues.

This clone was detected only once. The rearrangement links TRBV5-1 to TRBJ2-1, with 8 bases fitting TRBD2. The germline V gene encodes CDR1 SGHRS and CDR2 YFSETQ. The CDR3 length is 19 residues. V lost 0 bases to trimming and J lost 2 bases; unmatched junction nucleotides: 13. The chain's CDR3 is CASSLAPLGAGEAYNEQFF. As DNA, the CDR3 is TGCGCCAGCAGCTTGGCGCCTTTAGGAGCGGGAGAAGCCTACAATGAGCAGTTCTTC.

The V call is TRBV25-1, the J call TRBJ1-1; D is uncertain. The V end lost 4 bases, the J end lost 3 bases, and 9 bases lay between the germline ends. Germline CDR1 and CDR2: MGHDK and SYGVNS. This CDR3 contains 13 residues. CDR3 coding DNA: TGTGCCAGCAGTGTGGACGGCCACACTGAAGCTTTCTTT. Protein product: CASSVDGHTEAFF.

The gene calls are TRBV4-3 and TRBJ1-2; D is perhaps TRBD1 (5 bases). Per germline, CDR1 LGHNA and CDR2 YSLEER. The CDR3 covers 13 residues. The V end lost 0 bases, the J end lost 8 bases, and 10 bases lay between the germline ends. The CDR3 DNA sequence: TGCGCCAGCAGCCAAGAACAGGCAGGGGGCTACACCTTC. Translated, it gives CASSQEQAGGYTF.

The chain combines TRBV16 with TRBJ2-6; 12 nucleotides align to TRBD1. Germline V CDR1 and CDR2: KGHSY, FQNENV. The J segment lost 3 bases and the V segment lost 2 bases, leaving 2 bases of the junction unmatched. This CDR3 is 17 amino acids long. CDR3 in DNA: TGTGCCAGCAGCCAAGGGACAGGGGGCTATGGGGCCAACGTCCTGACTTTC. Amino acids: CASSQGTGGYGANVLTF.

The rearrangement joins TRBV6-1 to TRBJ1-2; TRBD1 matches at 7 bases. With V trimmed by 6 bases and J by 5 bases, 3 bases remained unmatched. The CDR3 runs to 12 residues. The V gene's germline CDR1 is MNHNS and CDR2 SASEGT. CDR3 DNA sequence: TGTGCCAGCAGACCAGGGGGTTATGGCTACACCTTC. Translation: CASRPGGYGYTF.

This sequence joins TRBV29-1 and TRBJ1-1, with D perhaps TRBD1 (5 bases). The germline V gene has CDR1 SQVTM and CDR2 ANQGSEA. V lost 4 bases, J lost 1 base, and 7 bases lay in between. The CDR3 contains 12 residues. CDR3 DNA sequence: TGCAGCGTTGGACAGCAGAACACTGAAGCTTTCTTT. This codes for CSVGQQNTEAFF.

This clone was recorded once. The rearrangement joins TRBV5-8 to TRBJ2-6; 11 bases line up with TRBD1. The J segment lost 1 base and the V segment lost 4 bases, leaving 7 bases of the junction unmatched. Germline V lookup: CDR1 SGHTS, CDR2 YDEGEE. The CDR3 is 18 residues long. The CDR3 DNA is TGTGCCAGCAGCCCAGGGACAGGGGGGACGTCTGGGGCCAACGTCCTGACTTTC. Translated, it gives CASSPGTGGTSGANVLTF.

J is TRBJ1-5 and V is TRBV6-6, with 7 bases aligning to TRBD1. The CDR3 length is 16 residues. V dropped 4 bases and J dropped 4; count of bases not matched to a gene: 10. The germline V gene encodes CDR1 MNHNY and CDR2 SVGAGI (reference sequence). Here the CDR3 reads CASSLPTGQANQPQHF. The CDR3, as DNA: TGTGCCAGCAGTTTACCCACCGGACAGGCTAATCAGCCCCAGCATTTT.

The chain uses TRBV30 and TRBJ1-2, with no clear D. CDR3 length: 13 amino acids. The germline V gene has CDR1 GTSNPN and CDR2 SVGIG (reference sequence). The V and J ends lost 2 bases and 7 bases respectively, with 14 bases between them. CDR3 nucleotides: TGTGCCTGGAGTCCCGACGGACGGTTTGGCTACACCTTC. Amino acids: CAWSPDGRFGYTF.

The chain links TRBV7-2 to TRBJ2-7; the match to TRBD2 covers 11 bases. V lost 5 bases, J lost 4 bases, and 4 bases stayed unmatched. Germline CDR1 SGHTA, CDR2 FQGNSA. The CDR3 has 14 residues. The CDR3 nucleotides are TGTGCCAGCAGCCGACTAGCGGGAAGTTACGAGCAGTACTTC. It is translated as CASSRLAGSYEQYF.

Comment on this clone: The sample has other DNA sequences that encode this CDR3 too. The chain carries TRBV4-1 and TRBJ2-7; D is unclear. The CDR3 totals 16 residues. The germline V gene has CDR1 MGHRA and CDR2 YSYEKL. Deletions cut 6 bases from V and 6 bases from J, with 24 bases between. For the CDR3, the DNA is TGCGCCAGCAGTCCCTGGAAAAAAACGACTGCCCTCGAGCAGTACTTC. Translation: CASSPWKKTTALEQYF.

The V gene is TRBV5-1, the J gene TRBJ2-5, with 9 bases lining up with TRBD2. V trimming: 0 bases; J trimming: 4 bases; junction bases outside the gene matches: 7. CDR1 SGHRS and CDR2 YFSETQ come from the germline V gene. This CDR3 spans 16 amino acids. CDR3 residues: CASSLGASGILETQYF. The CDR3 DNA follows: TGCGCCAGCAGCTTGGGTGCTAGCGGGATACTAGAGACCCAGTACTTC.

The genes are TRBV21-1 and TRBJ2-7; the table gives TRBD1 as D, unverified against the DNA. TRBV21-1 is classified as a pseudogene. The CDR3 is made up of 13 amino acids. CDR3 loop: CASSYIASYEQYF. DNA of the CDR3: TGTGCCAGCAGTTACATCGCTTCCTACGAGCAGTACTTC.

This clone was observed a handful of times. V usage is TRBV21-1 and J usage is TRBJ2-5; TRBD2, the D gene given by the table, was not confirmed from the DNA. TRBV21-1 constitutes a pseudogene. The CDR3 is 17 amino acids. CDR3 amino acids: CASSTRNGASGRETQYF. The CDR3 coding sequence is TGTGCCAGCAGTACCCGAAATGGGGCTAGCGGGAGGGAGACCCAGTACTTC.

The chain joins TRBV15 to TRBJ1-1, with D perhaps matching TRBD1 (5 bases). CDR3 length equals 13 residues. In germline, CDR1 is LNHNV, CDR2 YYDKDF (reference sequence). Deletions cut 0 bases from V and 10 bases from J, with 12 bases between. For the CDR3, the DNA is TGTGCCACCAGCAGAGATGGGCAGGGTGGAGCTTTCTTT. It yields the protein CATSRDGQGGAFF. Combining the CDR3 with reference TRBV15 and TRBJ1-1 gives the whole variable domain DAMVIQNPRYQVTQFGKPVTLSCSQTLNHNVMYWYQQKSSQAPKLLFHYYDKDFNNEADTPDNFQSRRPNTSFCFLDIRSPGLGDTAMYLCATSRDGQGGAFFGQGTRLTVV.

This clone has just one count. The chain employs TRBV5-1 and TRBJ1-1, with a possible D match to TRBD1 (5 bases). The CDR3 totals 14 residues. The germline CDR1 and CDR2 sequences are SGHRS and YFSETQ. V gave up 4 bases and J gave up 0 bases, with 10 bases separating them. In DNA, the CDR3 is TGCGCCAGCAGCGGGGACTTTTTGAACACTGAAGCTTTCTTT. This translates into CASSGDFLNTEAFF.

The chain employs TRBV5-1 and TRBJ2-5, with 7 nucleotides matching TRBD1. This CDR3 contains 16 residues. The germline V gene has CDR1 SGHRS and CDR2 YFSETQ. The V and J ends lost 0 bases and 1 base, in that order; junction bases with no gene match: 6. The CDR3 DNA is TGCGCCAGCAGCTTGGGGTGGACAGGCCCCCAAGAGACCCAGTACTTC. This sequence encodes CASSLGWTGPQETQYF.

This clone was picked up a small number of times. The chain uses TRBV19 and TRBJ1-4; TRBD1 agrees at 7 bases. J was trimmed by 4 bases and V by 3 bases; bases with no gene match: 5. The CDR3 loop spans 15 amino acids. Germline values: CDR1 LNHDA, CDR2 SQIVND (reference sequence). The CDR3 DNA follows: TGTGCCAGTAGTATCAGACAGGGTTATAATGAAAAACTGTTTTTT. As protein: CASSIRQGYNEKLFF.

Only one count was recorded for this clone. V usage is TRBV11-3 and J usage is TRBJ2-7; D possibly matches TRBD1 or TRBD2 (5 bases each). Germline V lookup: CDR1 SGHNT, CDR2 YENEEA. V lost 9 bases and J 5 bases, leaving 17 bases between the germline ends. CDR3 length: 13 residues. CDR3 in amino acids: CASPGREGNEQYF. CDR3 coding DNA: TGTGCCAGTCCGGGGCGAGAAGGAAACGAGCAGTACTTC.

The V gene is TRBV18, the J gene TRBJ2-7, with 9 bases fitting TRBD1. CDR3 length equals 14 residues. Germline V gene data show CDR1 as KGHSH and CDR2 as LQKENI. V shed 8 bases and J 2 bases; nucleotides not matched to a gene: 7. The CDR3 region has the DNA TGTGCCAGCCGAGGTGGGGACAGGGCCTACGAGCAGTACTTC. Encoded protein: CASRGGDRAYEQYF.

J is TRBJ2-2 and V is TRBV10-3, with TRBD2 matching 13 bases. Trimming removed 7 bases from V and 9 bases from J; junction bases left unmatched: 11. This CDR3 comprises 16 residues. Looked up from germline, CDR1 is ENHRY and CDR2 is SYGVKD. The CDR3 coding sequence is TGTGCCATCACTCCCGGGACTAGCGGGACCCCAAGGGAGCTGTTTTTT. Translating it yields CAITPGTSGTPRELFF.